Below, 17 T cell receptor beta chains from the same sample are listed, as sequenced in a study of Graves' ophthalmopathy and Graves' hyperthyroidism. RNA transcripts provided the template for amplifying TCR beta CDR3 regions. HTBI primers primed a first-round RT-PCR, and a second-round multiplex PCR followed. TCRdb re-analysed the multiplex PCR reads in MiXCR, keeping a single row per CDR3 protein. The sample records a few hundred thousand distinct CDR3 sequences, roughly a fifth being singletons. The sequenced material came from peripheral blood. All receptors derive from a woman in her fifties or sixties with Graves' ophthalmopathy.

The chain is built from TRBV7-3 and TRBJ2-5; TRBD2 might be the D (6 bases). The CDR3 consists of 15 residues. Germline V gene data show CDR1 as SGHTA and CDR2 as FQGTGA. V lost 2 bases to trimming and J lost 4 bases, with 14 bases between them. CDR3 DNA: TGTGCCAGCAGCTTAGGGTCGACTAGTGCAGAGACCCAGTACTTC. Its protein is CASSLGSTSAETQYF.

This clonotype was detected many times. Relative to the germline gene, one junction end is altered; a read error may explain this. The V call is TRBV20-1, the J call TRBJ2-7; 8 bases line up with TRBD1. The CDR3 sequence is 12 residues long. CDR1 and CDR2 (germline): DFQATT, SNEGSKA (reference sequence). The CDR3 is CSARGPGGEQHF. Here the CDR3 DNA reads TGCAGTGCTAGAGGGCCAGGGGGCGAGCAGCACTTC.

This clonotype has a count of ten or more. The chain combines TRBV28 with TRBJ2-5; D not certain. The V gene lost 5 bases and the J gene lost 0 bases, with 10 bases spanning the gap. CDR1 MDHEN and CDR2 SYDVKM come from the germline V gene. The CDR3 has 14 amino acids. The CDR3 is CASSPRLYQETQYF. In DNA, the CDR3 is TGTGCCAGCAGTCCCCGACTGTACCAAGAGACCCAGTACTTC.

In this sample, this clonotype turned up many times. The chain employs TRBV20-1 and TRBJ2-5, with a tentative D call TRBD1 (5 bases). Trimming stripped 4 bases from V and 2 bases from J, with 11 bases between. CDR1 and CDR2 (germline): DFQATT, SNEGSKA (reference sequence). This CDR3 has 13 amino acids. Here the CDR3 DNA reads TGCAGTGCTACTCGACAGAATCAAGAGACCCAGTACTTC. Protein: CSATRQNQETQYF.

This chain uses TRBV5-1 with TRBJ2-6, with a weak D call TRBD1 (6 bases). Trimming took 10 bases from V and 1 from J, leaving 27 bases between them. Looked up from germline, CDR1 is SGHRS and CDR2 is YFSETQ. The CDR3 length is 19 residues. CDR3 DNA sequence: TGCGCCTGCCGACGAGGGGGTTACGACCCCCTATCTGGGGCCAACGTCCTGACTTTC. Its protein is CACRRGGYDPLSGANVLTF.

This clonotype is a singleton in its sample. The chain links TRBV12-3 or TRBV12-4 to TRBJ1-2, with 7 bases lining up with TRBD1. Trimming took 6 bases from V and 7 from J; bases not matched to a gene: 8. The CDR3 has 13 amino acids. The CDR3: CASRSQGKLGYTF. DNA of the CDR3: TGTGCCAGCAGATCACAGGGGAAACTTGGCTACACCTTC.

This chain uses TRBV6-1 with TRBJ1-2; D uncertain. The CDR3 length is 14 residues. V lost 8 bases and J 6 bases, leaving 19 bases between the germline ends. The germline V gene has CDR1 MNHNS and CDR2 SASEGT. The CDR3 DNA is TGTGCCAGCTCATGGGCCAGTCGGTGGGATGGCTACACCTTC. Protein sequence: CASSWASRWDGYTF.

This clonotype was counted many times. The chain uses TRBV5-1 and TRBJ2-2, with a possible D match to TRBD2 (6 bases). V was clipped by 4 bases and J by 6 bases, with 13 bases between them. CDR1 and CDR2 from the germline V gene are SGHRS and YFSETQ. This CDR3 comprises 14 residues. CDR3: CASSLLAGSGELFF. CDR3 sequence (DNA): TGCGCCAGCAGCCTCCTCGCGGGATCCGGGGAGCTGTTTTTT.

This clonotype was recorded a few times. The CDR3: CSVAGGAHQPQHF. The CDR3 coding sequence is TGCAGCGTAGCGGGGGGGGCGCATCAGCCCCAGCATTTT. J is TRBJ1-5 and V is TRBV29-1; a weak D match, TRBD1 (6 bases). There are 13 residues in the CDR3. From germline, CDR1 is SQVTM and CDR2 ANQGSEA. V was pared by 6 bases and J by 5 bases, with 14 bases between.

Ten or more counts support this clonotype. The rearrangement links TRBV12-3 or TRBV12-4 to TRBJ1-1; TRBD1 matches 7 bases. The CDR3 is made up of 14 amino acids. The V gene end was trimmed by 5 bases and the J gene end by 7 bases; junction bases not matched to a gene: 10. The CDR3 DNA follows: TGTGCCAGCAGTCTCTACAGGGGTATTAATGAAGCTTTCTTT. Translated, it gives CASSLYRGINEAFF.

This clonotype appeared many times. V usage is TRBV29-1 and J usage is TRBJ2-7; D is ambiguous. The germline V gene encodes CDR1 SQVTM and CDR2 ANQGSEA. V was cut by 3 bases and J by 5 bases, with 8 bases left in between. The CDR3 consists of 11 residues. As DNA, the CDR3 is TGCAGCGTTGATCGCGGCCACGAGCAGTACTTC. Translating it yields CSVDRGHEQYF.

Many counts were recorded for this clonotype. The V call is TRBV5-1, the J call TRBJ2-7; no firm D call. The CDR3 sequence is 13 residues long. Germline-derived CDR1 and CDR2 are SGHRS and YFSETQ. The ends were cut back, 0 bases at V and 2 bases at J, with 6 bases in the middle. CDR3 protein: CASSLDHTYEQYF. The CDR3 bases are TGCGCCAGCAGCTTGGACCACACCTACGAGCAGTACTTC.

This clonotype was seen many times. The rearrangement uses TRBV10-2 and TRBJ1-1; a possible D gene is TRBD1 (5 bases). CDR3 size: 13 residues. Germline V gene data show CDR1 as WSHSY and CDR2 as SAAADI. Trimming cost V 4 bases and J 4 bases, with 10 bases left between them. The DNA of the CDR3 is TGCGCCAGCAGTGCAAGAGGGACCACTGAAGCTTTCTTT. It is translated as CASSARGTTEAFF.

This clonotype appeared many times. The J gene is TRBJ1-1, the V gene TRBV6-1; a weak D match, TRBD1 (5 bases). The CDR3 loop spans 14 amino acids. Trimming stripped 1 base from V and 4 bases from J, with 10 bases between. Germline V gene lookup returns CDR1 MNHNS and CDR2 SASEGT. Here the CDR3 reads CASSEGLQGTEAFF. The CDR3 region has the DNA TGTGCCAGCAGTGAAGGGCTGCAGGGCACTGAAGCTTTCTTT.

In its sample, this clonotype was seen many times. The CDR3 region has the DNA TGTGCCAGCAGTTCAACGGACAGTAACTATGGCTACACCTTC. It specifies CASSSTDSNYGYTF. The V gene is TRBV27, the J gene TRBJ1-2, with D possibly being TRBD1 (6 bases). The CDR3 loop spans 14 amino acids. V was pared by 4 bases and J by 1 base, with 10 bases between. In germline, CDR1 is MNHEY, CDR2 SMNVEV (reference sequence).

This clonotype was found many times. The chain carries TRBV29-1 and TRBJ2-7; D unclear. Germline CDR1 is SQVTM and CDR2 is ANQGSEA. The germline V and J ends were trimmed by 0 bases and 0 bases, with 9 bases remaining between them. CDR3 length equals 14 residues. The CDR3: CSVEEGGNSYEQYF. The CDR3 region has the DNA TGCAGCGTTGAAGAGGGTGGGAACTCCTACGAGCAGTACTTC.

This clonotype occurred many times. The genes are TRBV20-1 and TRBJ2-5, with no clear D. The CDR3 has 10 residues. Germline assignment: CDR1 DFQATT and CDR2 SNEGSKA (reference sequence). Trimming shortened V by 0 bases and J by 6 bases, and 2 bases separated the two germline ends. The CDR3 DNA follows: TGCAGTGCTAGAGATAAGACCCAGTACTTC. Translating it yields CSARDKTQYF.